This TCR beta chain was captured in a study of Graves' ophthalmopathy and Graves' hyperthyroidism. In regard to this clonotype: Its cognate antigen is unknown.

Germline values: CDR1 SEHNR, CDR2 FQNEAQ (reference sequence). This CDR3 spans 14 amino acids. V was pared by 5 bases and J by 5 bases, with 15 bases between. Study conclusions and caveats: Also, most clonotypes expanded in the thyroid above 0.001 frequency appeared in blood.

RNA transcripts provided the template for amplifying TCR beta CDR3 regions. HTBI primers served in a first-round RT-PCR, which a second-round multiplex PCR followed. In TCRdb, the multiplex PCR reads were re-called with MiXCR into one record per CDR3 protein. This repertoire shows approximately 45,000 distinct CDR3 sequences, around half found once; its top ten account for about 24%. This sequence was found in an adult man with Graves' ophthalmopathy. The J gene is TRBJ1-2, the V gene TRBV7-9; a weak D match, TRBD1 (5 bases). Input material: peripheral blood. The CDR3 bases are TGTGCCAGCAGCGGTACCCGGGACTTATATGGCTACACCTTC. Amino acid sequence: CASSGTRDLYGYTF.